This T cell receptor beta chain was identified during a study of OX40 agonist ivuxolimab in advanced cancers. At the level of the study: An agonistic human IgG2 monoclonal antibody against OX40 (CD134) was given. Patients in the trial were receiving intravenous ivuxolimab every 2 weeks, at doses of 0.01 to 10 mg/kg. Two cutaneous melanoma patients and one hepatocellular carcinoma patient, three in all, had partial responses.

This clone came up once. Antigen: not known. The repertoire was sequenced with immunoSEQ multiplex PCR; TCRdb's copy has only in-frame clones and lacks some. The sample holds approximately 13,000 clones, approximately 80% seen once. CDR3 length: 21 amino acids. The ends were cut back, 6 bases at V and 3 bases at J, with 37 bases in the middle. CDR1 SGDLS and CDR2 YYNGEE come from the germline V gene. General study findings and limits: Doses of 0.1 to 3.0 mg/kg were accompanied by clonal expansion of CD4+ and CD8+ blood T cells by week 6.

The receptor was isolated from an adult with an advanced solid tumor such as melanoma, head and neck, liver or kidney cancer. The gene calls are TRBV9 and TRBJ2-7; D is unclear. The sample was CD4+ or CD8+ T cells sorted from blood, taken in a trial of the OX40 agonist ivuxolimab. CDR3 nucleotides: TGTGCCAGCAACCTTTATCACTATCCAGCTCATGGTGCCGCGTTAATCTACGAGCAGTACTTC. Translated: CASNLYHYPAHGAALIYEQYF.